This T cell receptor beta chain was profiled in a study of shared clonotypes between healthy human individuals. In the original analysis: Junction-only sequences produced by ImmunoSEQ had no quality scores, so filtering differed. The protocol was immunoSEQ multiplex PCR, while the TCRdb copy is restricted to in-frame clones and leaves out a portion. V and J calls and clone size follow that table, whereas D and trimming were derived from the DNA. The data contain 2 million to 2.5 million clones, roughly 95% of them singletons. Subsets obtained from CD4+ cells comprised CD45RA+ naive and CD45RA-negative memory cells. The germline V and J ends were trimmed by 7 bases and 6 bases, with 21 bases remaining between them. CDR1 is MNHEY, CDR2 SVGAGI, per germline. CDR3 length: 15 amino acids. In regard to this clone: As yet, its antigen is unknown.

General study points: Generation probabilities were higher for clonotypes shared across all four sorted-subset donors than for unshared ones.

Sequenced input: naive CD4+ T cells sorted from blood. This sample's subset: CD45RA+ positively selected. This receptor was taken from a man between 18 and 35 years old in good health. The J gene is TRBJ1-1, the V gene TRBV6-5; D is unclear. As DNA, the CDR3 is TGTGCCAGCACTCGATCGACTGAGGGCCCGGCTGAAGCTTTCTTT. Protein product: CASTRSTEGPAEAFF.